This T cell receptor (beta chain) came from a study of PD-L1 blockade in urothelial cancer. Study background: Bladder-origin urothelial cancer in males described most of the roughly 30 patients. Counts from blood samples showed a median of roughly 130,000 T cells.

Locally advanced or metastatic urothelial carcinoma was diagnosed in the patients. This CDR3 comprises 13 residues. V lost 8 bases to trimming and J lost 6 bases, with 14 bases between them. Germline V lookup: CDR1 MGHRA, CDR2 YSYEKL. Into every PCR, synthetic TCR analog templates were spiked. Assay used: immunoSEQ multiplex PCR; TCRdb lists only in-frame clones, some missing. The table lists around 40,000 clones, around 89% of them singletons. The chain uses TRBV4-1 and TRBJ2-1; D may be TRBD2 (7 bases). This sample comprised PBMCs, obtained around atezolizumab (anti-PD-L1) treatment. The receptor was derived from a man aged 60 to 69 with urothelial cancer. The CDR3 region has the DNA TGCGCCAGCGGTGGGGGGGGCGGCAATGAGCAGTTCTTC. Translation gives CASGGGGGNEQFF.